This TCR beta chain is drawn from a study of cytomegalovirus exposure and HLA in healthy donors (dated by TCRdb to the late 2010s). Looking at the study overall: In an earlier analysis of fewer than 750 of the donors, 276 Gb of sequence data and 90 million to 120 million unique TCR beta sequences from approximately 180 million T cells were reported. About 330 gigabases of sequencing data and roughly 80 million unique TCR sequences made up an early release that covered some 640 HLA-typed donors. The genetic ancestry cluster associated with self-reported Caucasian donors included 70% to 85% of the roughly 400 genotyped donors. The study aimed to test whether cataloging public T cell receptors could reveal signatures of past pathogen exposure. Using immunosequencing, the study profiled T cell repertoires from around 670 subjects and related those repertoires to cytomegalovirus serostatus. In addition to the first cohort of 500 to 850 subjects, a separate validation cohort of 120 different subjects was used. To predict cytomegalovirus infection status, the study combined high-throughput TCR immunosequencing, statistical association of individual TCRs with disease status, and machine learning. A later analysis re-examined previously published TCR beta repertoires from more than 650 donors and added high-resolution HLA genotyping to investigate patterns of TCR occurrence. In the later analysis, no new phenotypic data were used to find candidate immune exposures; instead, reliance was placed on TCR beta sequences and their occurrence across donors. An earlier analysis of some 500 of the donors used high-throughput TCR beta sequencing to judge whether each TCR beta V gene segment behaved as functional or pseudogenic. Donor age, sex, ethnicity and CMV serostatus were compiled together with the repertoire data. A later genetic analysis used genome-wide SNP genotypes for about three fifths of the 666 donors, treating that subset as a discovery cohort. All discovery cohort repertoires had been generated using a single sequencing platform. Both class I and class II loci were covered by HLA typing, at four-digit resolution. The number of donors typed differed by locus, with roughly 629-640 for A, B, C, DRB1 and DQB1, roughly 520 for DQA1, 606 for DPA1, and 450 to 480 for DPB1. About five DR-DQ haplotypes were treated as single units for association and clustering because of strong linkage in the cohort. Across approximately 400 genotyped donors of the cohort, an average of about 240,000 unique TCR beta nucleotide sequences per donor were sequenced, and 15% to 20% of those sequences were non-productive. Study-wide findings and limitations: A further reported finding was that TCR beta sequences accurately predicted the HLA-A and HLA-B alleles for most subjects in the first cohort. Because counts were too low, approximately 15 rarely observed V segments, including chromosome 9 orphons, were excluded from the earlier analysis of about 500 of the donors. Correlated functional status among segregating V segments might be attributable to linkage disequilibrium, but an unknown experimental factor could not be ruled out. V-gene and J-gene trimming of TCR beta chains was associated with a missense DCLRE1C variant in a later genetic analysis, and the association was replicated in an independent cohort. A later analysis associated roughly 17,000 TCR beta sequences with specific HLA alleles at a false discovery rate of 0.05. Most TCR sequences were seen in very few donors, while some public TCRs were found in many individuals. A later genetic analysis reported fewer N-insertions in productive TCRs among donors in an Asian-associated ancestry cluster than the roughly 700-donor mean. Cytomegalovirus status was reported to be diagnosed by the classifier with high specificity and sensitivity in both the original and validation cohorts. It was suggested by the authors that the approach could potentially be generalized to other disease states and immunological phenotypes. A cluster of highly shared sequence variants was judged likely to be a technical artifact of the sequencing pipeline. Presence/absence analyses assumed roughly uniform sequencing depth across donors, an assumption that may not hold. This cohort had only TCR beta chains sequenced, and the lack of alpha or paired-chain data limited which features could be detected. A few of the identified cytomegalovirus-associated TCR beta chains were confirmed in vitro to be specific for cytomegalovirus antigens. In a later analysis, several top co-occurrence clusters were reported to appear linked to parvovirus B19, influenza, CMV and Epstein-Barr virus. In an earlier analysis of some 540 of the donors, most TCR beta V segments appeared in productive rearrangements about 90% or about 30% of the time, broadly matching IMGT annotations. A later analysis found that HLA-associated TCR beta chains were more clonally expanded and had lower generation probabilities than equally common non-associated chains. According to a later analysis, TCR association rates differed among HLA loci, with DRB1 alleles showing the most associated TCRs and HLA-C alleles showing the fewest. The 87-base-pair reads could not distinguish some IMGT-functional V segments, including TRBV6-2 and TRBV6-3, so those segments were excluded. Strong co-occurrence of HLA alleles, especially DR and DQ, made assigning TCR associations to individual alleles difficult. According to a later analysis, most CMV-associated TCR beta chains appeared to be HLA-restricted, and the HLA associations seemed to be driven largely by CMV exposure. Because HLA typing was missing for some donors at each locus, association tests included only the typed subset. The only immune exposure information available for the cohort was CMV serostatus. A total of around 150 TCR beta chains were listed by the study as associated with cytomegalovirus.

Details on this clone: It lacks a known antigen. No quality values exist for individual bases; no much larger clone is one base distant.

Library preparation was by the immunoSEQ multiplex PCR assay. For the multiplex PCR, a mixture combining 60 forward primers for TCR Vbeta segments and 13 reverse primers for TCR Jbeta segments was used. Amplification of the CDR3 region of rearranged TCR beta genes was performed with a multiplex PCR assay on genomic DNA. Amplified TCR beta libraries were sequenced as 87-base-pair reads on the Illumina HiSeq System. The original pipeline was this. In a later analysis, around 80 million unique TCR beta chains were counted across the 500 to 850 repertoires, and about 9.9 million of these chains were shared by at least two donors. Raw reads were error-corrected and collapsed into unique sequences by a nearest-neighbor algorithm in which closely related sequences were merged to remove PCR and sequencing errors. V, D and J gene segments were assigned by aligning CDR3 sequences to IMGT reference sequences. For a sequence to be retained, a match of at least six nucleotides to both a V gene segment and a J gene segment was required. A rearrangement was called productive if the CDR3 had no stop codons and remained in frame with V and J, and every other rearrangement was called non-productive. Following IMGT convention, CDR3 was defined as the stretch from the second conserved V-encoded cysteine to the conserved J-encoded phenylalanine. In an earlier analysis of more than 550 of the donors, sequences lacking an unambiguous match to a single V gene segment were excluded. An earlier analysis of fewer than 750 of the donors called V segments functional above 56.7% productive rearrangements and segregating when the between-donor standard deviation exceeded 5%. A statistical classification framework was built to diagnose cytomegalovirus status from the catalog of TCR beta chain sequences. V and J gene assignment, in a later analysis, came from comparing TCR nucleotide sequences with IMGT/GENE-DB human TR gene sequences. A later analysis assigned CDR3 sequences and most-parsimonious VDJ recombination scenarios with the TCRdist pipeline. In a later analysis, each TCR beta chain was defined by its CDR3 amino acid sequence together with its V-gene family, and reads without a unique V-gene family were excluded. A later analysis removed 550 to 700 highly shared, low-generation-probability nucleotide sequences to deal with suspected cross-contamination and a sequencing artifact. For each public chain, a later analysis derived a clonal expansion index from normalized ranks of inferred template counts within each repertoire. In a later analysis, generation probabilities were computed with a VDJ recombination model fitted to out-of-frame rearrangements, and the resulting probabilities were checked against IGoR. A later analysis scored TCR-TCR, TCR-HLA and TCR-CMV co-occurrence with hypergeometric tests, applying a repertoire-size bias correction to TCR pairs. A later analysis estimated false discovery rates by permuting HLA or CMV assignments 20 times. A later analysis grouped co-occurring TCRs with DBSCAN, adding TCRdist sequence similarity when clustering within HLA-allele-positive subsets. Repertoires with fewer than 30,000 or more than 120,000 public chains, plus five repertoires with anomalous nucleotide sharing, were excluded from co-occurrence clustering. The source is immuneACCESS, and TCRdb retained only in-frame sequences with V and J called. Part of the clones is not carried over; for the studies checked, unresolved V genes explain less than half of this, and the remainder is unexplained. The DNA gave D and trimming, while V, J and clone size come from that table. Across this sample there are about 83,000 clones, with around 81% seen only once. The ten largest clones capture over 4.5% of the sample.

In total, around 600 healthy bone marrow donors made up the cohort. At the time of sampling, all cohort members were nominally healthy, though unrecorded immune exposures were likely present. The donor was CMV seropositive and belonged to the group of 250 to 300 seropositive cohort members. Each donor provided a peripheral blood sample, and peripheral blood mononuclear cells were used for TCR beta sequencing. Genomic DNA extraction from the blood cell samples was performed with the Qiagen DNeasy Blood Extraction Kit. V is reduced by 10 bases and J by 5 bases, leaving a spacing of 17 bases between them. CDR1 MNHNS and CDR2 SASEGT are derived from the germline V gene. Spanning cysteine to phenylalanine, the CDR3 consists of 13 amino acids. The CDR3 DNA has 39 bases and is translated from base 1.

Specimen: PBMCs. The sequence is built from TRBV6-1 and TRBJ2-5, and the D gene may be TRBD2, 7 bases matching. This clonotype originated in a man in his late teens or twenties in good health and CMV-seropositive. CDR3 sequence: CATGAGVRETQYF. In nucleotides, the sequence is TGTGCCACAGGGGCGGGAGTTAGGGAGACCCAGTACTTC.